This is a list of T cell receptor beta chains from one sample in a study of cytomegalovirus exposure and HLA in healthy donors. Generated by immunoSEQ multiplex PCR, the TCRdb table keeps only in-frame clones and is missing some. The sample has roughly 170,000 clones, about 86% seen once. Sequenced material: PBMCs. The origin of the receptors is a woman aged 18-29 years in good health and CMV-seropositive. The CDR3 runs from the conserved cysteine through the conserved F or W. Expanded clones are given a class, and other clones once, few, many or no size at all.

V | size | CDR3
TRBV5-6 | NA | CASSMTSGKYEQYF
TRBV7-2 | NA | CASRHPGLRTDTQYF
TRBV6-1 | NA | CASSAQGGDTEAFF
TRBV7-2 | NA | CASTLRGGYEQYF
TRBV10-3 | NA | CAIGGPSGDSEQFF
TRBV13 | NA | CASSLWAGASPGANVLTF
TRBV6-6 | NA | CAISLAVTDTQYF
TRBV28 | NA | CASSALGTDNQPQHF
TRBV4-2 | once | CASGQSQPQHF
TRBV7-6 | NA | CASSLVLAGTDTQYF
TRBV5-1 | NA | CASSLEWTPYNEQFF
TRBV6-1 | NA | CASFGATYSYEQYF
TRBV2 | few | CASSSDRGPYGYTF
TRBV6-6 | NA | CASTGEQETQYF
TRBV10-3 | NA | CAISVGGNTNQPQHF
TRBV5-1 | NA | CASSDQGYNTEAFF